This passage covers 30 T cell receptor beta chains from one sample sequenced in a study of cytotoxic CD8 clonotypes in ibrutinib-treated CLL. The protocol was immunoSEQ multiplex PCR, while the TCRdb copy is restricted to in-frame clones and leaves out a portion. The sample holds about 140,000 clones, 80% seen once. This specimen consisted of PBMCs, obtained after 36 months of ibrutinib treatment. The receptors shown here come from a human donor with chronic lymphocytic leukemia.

This chain's CDR3 is CASSLGVRGTDTQYF. The CDR3 DNA reads TGCGCCAGCAGCTTGGGCGTCAGGGGCACAGATACGCAGTATTTT. The V call is TRBV5-1, the J call TRBJ2-3; weak D call: TRBD1 (5 bases). The CDR3 has 15 amino acids. V gave up 0 bases and J gave up 1 base, with 9 bases separating them. Germline V gives CDR1 SGHRS, CDR2 YFSETQ. The full variable domain, with the rest looked up from reference TRBV5-1 and TRBJ2-3, is KAGVTQTPRYLIKTRGQQVTLSCSPISGHRSVSWYQQTPGQGLQFLFEYFSETQRNKGNFPGRFSGRQFSNSRSEMNVSTLELGDSALYLCASSLGVRGTDTQYFGPGTRLTVL.

The CDR3: CASSSGGEGSGYTF. CDR3 nucleotide sequence: TGTGCCAGCAGTTCGGGGGGCGAGGGCAGCGGCTACACCTTC. This sequence joins TRBV28 and TRBJ1-2; tentatively, D is TRBD1 (6 bases). V shed 4 bases and J shed 8 bases, with 17 bases lying between them. Germline V gives CDR1 MDHEN, CDR2 SYDVKM. This CDR3 has 14 amino acids.

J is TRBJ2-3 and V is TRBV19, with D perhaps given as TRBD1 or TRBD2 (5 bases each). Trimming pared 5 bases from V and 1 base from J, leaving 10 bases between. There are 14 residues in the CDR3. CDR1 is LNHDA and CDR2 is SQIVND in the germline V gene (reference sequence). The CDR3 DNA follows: TGTGCCAGTAGTGAGGGGCAGGGCACAGATACGCAGTATTTT. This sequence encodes CASSEGQGTDTQYF.

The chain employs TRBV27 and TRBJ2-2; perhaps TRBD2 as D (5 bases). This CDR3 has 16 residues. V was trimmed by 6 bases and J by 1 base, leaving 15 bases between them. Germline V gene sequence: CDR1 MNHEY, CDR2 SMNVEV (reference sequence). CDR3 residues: CASSPPGIENTGELFF. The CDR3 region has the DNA TGTGCCAGCAGCCCTCCCGGGATAGAGAACACCGGGGAGCTGTTTTTT.

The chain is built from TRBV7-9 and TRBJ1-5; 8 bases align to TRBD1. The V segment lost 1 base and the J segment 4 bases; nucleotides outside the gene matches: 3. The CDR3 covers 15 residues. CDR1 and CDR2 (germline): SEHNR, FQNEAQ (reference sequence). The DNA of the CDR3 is TGTGCCAGCAGCTTAGGGACAGGGCCGAATCAGCCCCAGCATTTT. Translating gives CASSLGTGPNQPQHF.

Here the CDR3 DNA reads TGTGCCAGCTCACCGGGACTAGCGGAACAAGAGACCCAGTACTTC. Its protein is CASSPGLAEQETQYF. J is TRBJ2-5 and V is TRBV18; TRBD2 matches at 11 bases. Germline-derived CDR1 and CDR2 are KGHSH and LQKENI. This CDR3 region has 15 residues. V gave up 3 bases and J gave up 2 bases; unmatched junction bases: 2.

CDR3 residues: CASSLARTGVYEQYF. The CDR3 DNA follows: TGTGCCAGCAGCTTAGCTCGGACAGGGGTCTACGAGCAGTACTTC. This rearrangement joins TRBV7-8 to TRBJ2-7; 9 nucleotides align to TRBD1. Germline-derived CDR1 and CDR2 are SGHVS and FQNEAQ. With V trimmed by 0 bases and J by 3 bases, 3 bases remained unmatched. This CDR3 is 15 amino acids long.

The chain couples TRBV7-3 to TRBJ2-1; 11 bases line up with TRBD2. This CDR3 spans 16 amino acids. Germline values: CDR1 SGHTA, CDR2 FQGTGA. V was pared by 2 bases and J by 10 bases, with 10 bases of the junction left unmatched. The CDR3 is CASSLRLAGRGGEQFF. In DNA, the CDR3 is TGTGCCAGCAGCTTACGACTAGCGGGACGGGGTGGAGAGCAGTTCTTC. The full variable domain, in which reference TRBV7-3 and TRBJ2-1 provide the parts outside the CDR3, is GAGVSQTPSNKVTEKGKYVELRCDPISGHTALYWYRQSLGQGPEFLIYFQGTGAADDSGLPNDRFFAVRPEGSVSTLKIQRTERGDSAVYLCASSLRLAGRGGEQFFGPGTRLTVL.

The CDR3 DNA reads as TGTGCCAGTAGATTGGACTATCGAACATACAATGAGCAGTTCTTC. Encoded protein: CASRLDYRTYNEQFF. The chain links TRBV19 to TRBJ2-1; perhaps TRBD2 as D (6 bases). CDR3 length: 15 residues. From germline, CDR1 is LNHDA and CDR2 SQIVND (reference sequence). Trimming removed 6 bases at V and 4 bases at J, with 16 bases between.

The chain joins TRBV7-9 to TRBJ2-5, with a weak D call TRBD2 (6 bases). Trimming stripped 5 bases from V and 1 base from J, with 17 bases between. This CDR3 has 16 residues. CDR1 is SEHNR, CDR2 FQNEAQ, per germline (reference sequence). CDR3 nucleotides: TGTGCCAGCAGCCTACCCAGGGCGGGGCCCCAAGAGACCCAGTACTTC. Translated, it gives CASSLPRAGPQETQYF.

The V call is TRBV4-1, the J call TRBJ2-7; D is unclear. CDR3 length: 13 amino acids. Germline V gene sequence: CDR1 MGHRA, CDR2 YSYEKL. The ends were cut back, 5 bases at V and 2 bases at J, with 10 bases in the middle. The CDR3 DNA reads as TGCGCCAGCAGCGATCGCGTTACCTACGAGCAGTACTTC. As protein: CASSDRVTYEQYF.

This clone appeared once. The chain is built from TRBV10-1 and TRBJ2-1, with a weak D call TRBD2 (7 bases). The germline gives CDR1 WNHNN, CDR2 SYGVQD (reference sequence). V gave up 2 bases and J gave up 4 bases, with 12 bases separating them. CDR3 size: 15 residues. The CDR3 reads CASSERAGAYNEQFF. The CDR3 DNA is TGCGCCAGCAGTGAGCGTGCGGGGGCATACAATGAGCAGTTCTTC.

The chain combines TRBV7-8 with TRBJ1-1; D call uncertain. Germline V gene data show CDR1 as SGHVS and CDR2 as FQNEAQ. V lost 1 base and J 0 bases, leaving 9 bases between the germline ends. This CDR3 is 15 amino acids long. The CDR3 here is CASSLVMGMNTEAFF. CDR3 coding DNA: TGTGCCAGCAGCTTAGTTATGGGGATGAACACTGAAGCTTTCTTT.

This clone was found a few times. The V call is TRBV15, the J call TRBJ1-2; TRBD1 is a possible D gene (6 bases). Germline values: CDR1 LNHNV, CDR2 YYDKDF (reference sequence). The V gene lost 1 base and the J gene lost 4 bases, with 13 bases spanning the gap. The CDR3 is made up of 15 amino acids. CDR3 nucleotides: TGTGCCACCAGCAGAGTTGGACAGTCGAGCTATGGCTACACCTTC. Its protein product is CATSRVGQSSYGYTF.

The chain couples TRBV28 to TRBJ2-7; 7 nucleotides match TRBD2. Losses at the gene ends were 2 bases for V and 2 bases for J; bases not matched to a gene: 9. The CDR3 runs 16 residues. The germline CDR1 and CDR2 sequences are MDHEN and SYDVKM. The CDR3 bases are TGTGCCAGCAGTTTAAGCGGGGCGGGTCGGGCCTACGAGCAGTACTTC. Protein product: CASSLSGAGRAYEQYF.

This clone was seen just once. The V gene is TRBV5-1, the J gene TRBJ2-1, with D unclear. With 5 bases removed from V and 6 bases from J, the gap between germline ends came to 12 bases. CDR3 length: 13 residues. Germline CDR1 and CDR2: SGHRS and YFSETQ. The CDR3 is CASSPLSPNEQFF. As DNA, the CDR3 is TGCGCCAGCAGTCCGCTCAGCCCCAATGAGCAGTTCTTC.

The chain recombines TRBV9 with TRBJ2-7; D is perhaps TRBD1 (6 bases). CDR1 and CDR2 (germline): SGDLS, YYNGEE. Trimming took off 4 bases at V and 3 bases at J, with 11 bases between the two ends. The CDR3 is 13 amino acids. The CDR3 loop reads CASSLGQNYEQYF. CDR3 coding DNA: TGTGCCAGCAGCCTCGGACAGAACTACGAGCAGTACTTC.

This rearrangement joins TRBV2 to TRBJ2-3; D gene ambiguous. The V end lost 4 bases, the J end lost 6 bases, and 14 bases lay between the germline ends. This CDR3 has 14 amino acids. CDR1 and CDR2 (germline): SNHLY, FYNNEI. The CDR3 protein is CASSVFEYVDTQYF. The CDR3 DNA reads TGTGCCAGCAGTGTTTTCGAGTACGTCGATACGCAGTATTTT.

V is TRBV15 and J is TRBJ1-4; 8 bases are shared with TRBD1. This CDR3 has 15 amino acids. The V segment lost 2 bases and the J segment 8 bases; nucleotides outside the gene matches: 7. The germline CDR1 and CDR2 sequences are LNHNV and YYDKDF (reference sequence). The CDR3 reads CATSRSDRGGEKLFF. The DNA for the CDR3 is TGTGCCACCAGCAGATCAGACAGGGGAGGGGAAAAACTGTTTTTT.

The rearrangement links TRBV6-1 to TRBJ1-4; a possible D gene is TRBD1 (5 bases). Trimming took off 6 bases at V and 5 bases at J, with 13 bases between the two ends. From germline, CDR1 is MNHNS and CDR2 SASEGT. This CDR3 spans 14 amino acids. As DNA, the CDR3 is TGTGCCAGCAGCACCGGGACGGCGAATGAAAAACTGTTTTTT. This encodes CASSTGTANEKLFF.

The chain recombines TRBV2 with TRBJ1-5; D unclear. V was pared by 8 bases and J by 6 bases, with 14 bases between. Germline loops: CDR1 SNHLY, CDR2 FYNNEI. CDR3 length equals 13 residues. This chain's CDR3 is CASCVQSRQPQHF. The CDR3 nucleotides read TGTGCCAGCTGTGTGCAGTCCCGTCAGCCCCAGCATTTT. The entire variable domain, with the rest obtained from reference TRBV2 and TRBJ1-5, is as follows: EPEVTQTPSHQVTQMGQEVILRCVPISNHLYFYWYRQILGQKVEFLVSFYNNEISEKSEIFDDQFSVERPDGSNFTLKIRSTKLEDSAMYFCASCVQSRQPQHFGDGTRLSIL.

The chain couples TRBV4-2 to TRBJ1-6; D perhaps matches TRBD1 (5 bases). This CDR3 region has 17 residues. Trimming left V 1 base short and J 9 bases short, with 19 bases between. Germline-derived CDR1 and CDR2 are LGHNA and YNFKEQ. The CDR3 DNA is TGTGCCAGCAGCCAAGTATCCCCGCAGGGCGGCGGTTCACCCCTCCACTTT. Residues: CASSQVSPQGGGSPLHF.

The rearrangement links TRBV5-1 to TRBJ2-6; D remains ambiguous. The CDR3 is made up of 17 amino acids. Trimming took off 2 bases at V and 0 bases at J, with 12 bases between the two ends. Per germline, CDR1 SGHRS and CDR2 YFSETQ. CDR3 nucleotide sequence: TGCGCCAGCAGCTTCGGGCAGGTATACTCTGGGGCCAACGTCCTGACTTTC. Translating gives CASSFGQVYSGANVLTF.

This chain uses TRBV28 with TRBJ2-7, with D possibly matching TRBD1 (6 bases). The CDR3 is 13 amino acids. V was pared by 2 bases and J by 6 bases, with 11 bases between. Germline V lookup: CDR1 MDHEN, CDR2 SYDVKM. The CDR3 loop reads CASSLTGLPEQYF. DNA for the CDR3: TGTGCCAGCAGTTTAACAGGGTTGCCCGAGCAGTACTTC.

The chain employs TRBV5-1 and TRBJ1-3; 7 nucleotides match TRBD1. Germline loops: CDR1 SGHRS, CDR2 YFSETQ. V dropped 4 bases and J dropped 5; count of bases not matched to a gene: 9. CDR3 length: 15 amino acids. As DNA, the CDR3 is TGCGCCAGCAGCCTGATGACAGGGAGAAGAAACACCATATATTTT. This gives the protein CASSLMTGRRNTIYF.

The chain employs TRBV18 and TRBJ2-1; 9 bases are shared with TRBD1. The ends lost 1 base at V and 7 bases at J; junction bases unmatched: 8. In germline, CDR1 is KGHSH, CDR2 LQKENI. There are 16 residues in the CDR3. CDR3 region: CASSPRDRAGTNEQFF. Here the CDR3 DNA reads TGTGCCAGCTCACCACGGGACAGGGCGGGAACGAATGAGCAGTTCTTC.

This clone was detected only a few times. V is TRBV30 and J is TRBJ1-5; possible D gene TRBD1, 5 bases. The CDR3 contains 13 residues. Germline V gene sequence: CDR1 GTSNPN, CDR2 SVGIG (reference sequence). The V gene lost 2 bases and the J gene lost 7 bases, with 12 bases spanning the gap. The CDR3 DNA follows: TGTGCCTGGAGTTTGGGGGAACGGCAGCCCCAGCATTTT. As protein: CAWSLGERQPQHF.

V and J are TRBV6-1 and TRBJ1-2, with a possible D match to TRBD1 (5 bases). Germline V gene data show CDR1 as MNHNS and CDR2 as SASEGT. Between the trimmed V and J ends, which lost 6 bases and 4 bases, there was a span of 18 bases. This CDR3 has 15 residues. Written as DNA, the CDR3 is TGTGCCAGCAGGCCGAACCCAGGGTCGGGCTATGGCTACACCTTC. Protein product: CASRPNPGSGYGYTF.

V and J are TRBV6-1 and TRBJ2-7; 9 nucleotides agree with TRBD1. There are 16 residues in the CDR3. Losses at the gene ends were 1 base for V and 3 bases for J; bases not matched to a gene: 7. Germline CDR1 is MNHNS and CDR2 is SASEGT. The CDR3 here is CASSEGEGTGSYEQYF. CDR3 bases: TGTGCCAGCAGTGAAGGGGAGGGGACAGGGAGCTACGAGCAGTACTTC.

CDR3 in amino acids: CASSQDRGRVVFF. The CDR3 DNA is TGCGCCAGCAGCCAAGATCGGGGCAGGGTTGTGTTTTTT. The rearrangement uses TRBV4-1 and TRBJ1-4, with D maybe TRBD1 (5 bases). Trimming shortened V by 0 bases and J by 15 bases, and 14 bases separated the two germline ends. Germline V lookup: CDR1 MGHRA, CDR2 YSYEKL. The CDR3 runs to 13 residues.